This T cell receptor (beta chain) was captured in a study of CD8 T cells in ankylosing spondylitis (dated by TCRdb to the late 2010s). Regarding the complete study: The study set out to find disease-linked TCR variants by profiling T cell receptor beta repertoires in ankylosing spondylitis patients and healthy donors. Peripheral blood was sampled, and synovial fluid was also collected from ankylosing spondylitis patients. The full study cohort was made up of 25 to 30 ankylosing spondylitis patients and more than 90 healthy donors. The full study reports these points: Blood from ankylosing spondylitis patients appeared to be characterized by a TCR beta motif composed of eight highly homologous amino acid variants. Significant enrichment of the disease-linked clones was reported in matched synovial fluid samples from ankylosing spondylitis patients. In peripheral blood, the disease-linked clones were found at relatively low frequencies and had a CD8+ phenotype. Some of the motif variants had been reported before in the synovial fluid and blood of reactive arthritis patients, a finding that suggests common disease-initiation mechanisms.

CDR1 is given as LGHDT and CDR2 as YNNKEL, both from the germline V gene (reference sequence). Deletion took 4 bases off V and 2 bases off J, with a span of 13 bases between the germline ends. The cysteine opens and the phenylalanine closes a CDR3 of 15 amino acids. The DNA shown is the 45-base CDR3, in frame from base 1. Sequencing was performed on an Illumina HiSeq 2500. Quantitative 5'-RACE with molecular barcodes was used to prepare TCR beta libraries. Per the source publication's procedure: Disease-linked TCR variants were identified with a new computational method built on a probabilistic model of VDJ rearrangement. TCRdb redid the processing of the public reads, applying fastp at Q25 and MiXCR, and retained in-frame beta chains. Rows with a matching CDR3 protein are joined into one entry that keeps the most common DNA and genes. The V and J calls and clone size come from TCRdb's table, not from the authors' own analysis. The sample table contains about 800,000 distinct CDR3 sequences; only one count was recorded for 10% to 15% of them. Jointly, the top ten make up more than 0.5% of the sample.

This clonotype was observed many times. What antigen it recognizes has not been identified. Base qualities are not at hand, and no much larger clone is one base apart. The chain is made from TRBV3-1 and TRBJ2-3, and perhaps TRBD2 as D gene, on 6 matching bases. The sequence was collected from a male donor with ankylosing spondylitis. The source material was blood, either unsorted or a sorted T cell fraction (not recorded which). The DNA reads TGTGCCAGCAGCCCCCGCGGCGGGGACACAGATACGCAGTATTTT. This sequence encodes CASSPRGGDTDTQYF.